These 6 T cell receptor beta chains were all obtained from the same sample, sequenced in a study of cytomegalovirus exposure and HLA in healthy donors. 60 Vbeta and 13 Jbeta primers were used in PCR. Clones were sequenced by immunoSEQ multiplex PCR, and TCRdb holds only the in-frame ones, with some missing. The data show about 95,000 clones, just under 70% seen once. Source material: PBMCs. These receptor sequences come from a woman aged 50 to 60 in good health and CMV-seropositive.

CDR3 DNA sequence: TGTGCCAGTACTGGGCTTCGATCTGGGGCCAACGTCCTGACTTTC. Translation gives CASTGLRSGANVLTF. The chain uses TRBV19 and TRBJ2-6; D remains unclear. Germline V gene data show CDR1 as LNHDA and CDR2 as SQIVND (reference sequence). The V gene lost 7 bases and the J gene lost 1 base, with 11 bases spanning the gap. This CDR3 comprises 15 residues.

The J gene is TRBJ2-2, the V gene TRBV6-6, with D hard to call. The CDR3 consists of 13 residues. CDR1 is MNHNY, CDR2 SVGAGI, per germline (reference sequence). The V and J ends lost 4 bases and 5 bases respectively, with 8 bases between them. CDR3: CASSFAGTGELFF. The CDR3 nucleotides are TGTGCCAGCAGTTTCGCCGGGACCGGGGAGCTGTTTTTT.

This clone was recorded once. This rearrangement joins TRBV18 to TRBJ2-1; D not certain. Trimming pared 2 bases from V and 5 bases from J, leaving 7 bases between. Germline-derived CDR1 and CDR2 are KGHSH and LQKENI. The CDR3 runs 13 residues. This CDR3 reads CASSPGHNNEQFF. In nucleotides, the CDR3 is TGTGCCAGCTCACCAGGGCATAACAATGAGCAGTTCTTC.

This sequence joins TRBV2 and TRBJ2-1; the match to TRBD2 covers 8 bases. V gave up 4 bases and J gave up 3 bases; unmatched junction bases: 5. The CDR3 is 15 residues long. Looked up from germline, CDR1 is SNHLY and CDR2 is FYNNEI. CDR3 sequence reads: CASSVSGTVYNEQFF. The CDR3 DNA is TGTGCCAGCAGTGTTAGCGGGACTGTCTACAATGAGCAGTTCTTC.

CDR3 sequence: CASSQESGQGYVGYGYTF. For the CDR3, the DNA is TGCGCCAGCAGCCAAGAGTCCGGACAGGGGTATGTTGGCTATGGCTACACCTTC. The V and J genes are TRBV4-1 and TRBJ1-2, with TRBD1 matching over 9 bases. Germline loops: CDR1 MGHRA, CDR2 YSYEKL. Unmatched junction bases numbered 12, after V lost 0 bases and J lost 4 bases. CDR3 length: 18 amino acids.

This clone has only a few counts. The gene calls are TRBV28 and TRBJ2-4; 7 nucleotides match TRBD1. CDR1 is MDHEN, CDR2 SYDVKM, per germline. The V segment lost 5 bases and the J segment 8 bases; nucleotides outside the gene matches: 12. The CDR3 has 15 residues. The CDR3 sequence is CASSLTPDRDYIQYF. CDR3 coding DNA: TGTGCCAGCAGTCTGACCCCCGACAGGGATTACATTCAGTACTTC.